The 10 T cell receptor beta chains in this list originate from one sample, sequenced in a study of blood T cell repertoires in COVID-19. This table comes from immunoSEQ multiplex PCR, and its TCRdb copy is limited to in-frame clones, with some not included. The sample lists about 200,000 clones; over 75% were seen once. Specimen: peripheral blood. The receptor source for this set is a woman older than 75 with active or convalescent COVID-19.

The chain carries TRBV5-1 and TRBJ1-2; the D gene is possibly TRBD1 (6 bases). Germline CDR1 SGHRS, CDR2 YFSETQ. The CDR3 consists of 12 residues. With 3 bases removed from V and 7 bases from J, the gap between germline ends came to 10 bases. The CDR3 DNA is TGCGCCAGCAGCTGGGGGGGCGGTGGCTACACCTTC. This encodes CASSWGGGGYTF.

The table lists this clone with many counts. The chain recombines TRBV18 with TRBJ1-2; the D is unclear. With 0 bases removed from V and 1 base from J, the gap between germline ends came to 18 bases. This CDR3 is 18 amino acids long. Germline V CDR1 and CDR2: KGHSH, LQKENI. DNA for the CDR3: TGTGCCAGCTCACCACCCATCCGGGAAGGCGGGGATAACTATGGCTACACCTTC. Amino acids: CASSPPIREGGDNYGYTF.

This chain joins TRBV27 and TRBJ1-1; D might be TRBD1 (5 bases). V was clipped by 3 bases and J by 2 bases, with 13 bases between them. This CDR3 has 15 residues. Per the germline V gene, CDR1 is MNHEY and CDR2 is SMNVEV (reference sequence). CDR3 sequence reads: CASSLAGEKNTEAFF. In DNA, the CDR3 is TGTGCCAGCAGTTTGGCGGGGGAAAAAAACACTGAAGCTTTCTTT.

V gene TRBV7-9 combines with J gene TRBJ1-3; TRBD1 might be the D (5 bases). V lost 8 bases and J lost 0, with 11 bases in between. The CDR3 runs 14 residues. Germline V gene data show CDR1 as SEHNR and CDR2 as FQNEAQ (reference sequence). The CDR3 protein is CASYRRISGNTIYF. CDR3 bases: TGTGCCAGCTACAGGAGAATCTCTGGAAACACCATATATTTT.

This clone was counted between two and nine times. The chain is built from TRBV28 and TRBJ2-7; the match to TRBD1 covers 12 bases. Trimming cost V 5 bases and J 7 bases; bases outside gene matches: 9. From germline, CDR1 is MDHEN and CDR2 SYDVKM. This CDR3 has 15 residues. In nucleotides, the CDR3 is TGTGCCAGCAGTGGACCGGGACAGGGGGCTGGAGAGCAGTACTTC. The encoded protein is CASSGPGQGAGEQYF. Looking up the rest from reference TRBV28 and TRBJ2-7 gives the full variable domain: DVKVTQSSRYLVKRTGEKVFLECVQDMDHENMFWYRQDPGLGLRLIYFSYDVKMKEKGDIPEGYSVSREKKERFSLILESASTNQTSMYLCASSGPGQGAGEQYFGPGTRLTVT.

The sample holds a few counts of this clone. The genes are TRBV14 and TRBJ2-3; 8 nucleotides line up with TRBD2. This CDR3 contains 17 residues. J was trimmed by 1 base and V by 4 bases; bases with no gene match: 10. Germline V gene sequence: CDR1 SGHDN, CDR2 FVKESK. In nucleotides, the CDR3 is TGTGCCAGCAGCCCCTTATCAGCGGGGGCCCGCACAGATACGCAGTATTTT. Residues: CASSPLSAGARTDTQYF.

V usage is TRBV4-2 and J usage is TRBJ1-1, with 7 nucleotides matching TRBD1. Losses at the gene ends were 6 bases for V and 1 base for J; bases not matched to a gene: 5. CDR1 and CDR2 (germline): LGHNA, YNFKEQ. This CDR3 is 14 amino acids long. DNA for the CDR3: TGTGCCAGCAGATCCGGGACAGCGAACACTGAAGCTTTCTTT. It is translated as CASRSGTANTEAFF.

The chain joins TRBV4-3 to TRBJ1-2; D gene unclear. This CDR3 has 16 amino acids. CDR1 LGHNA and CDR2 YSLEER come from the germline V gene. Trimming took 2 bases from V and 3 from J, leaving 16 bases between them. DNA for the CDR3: TGCGCCAGCAGCCAAATTTCCCGGAGCCAACACTATGGCTACACCTTC. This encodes CASSQISRSQHYGYTF.

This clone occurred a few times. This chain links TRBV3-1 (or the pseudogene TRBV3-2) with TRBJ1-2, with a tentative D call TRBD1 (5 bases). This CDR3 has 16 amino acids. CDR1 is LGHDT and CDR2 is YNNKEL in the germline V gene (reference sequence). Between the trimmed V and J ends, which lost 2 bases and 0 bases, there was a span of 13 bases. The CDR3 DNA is TGTGCCAGCAGCCAAACCCAGGGAAGAGCTAACTATGGCTACACCTTC. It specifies CASSQTQGRANYGYTF.

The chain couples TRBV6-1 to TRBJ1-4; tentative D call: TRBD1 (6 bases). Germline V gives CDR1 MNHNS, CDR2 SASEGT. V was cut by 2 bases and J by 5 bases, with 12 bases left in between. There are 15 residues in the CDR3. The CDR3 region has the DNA TGTGCCAGCAGTGAAACAGGACAGCGAAATGAAAAACTGTTTTTT. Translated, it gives CASSETGQRNEKLFF.